Presented here are 10 T cell receptor beta chains from one specimen sequenced in a study of cytomegalovirus exposure and HLA in healthy donors. The table came from immunoSEQ multiplex PCR; TCRdb's copy has only in-frame clones and leaves some out. The sample contains some 98,000 clones, about 90% of which appear only once. Sequenced sample: PBMCs. These receptors originate from a man between 18 and 29 years old in good health and CMV-seropositive.

This clone was seen a few times. The chain recombines TRBV6-5 with TRBJ1-2; the D gene is possibly TRBD1 (5 bases). Germline V gene sequence: CDR1 MNHEY, CDR2 SVGAGI. The CDR3 has 14 residues. V was trimmed by 6 bases and J by 5 bases, leaving 16 bases between them. CDR3 region: CASSSGRGEYGYTF. CDR3 DNA: TGTGCCAGCAGCTCGGGGAGGGGTGAATATGGCTACACCTTC.

CDR3 DNA: TGCGCCAGCAGCCAACCCCTCGCAACAAATTACTACGAGCAGTACTTC. Translation gives CASSQPLATNYYEQYF. V and J are TRBV4-1 and TRBJ2-7; D unresolved. CDR1 and CDR2 from the germline V gene are MGHRA and YSYEKL. The CDR3 is 16 amino acids. The V end lost 2 bases, the J end lost 3 bases, and 17 bases lay between the germline ends.

The chain recombines TRBV6-9 with TRBJ2-3; 9 bases are shared with TRBD2. V gave up 7 bases and J gave up 0 bases; unmatched junction bases: 11. The CDR3 is 17 amino acids. Germline CDR1 MNHGY, CDR2 SVAAGI. CDR3 sequence (DNA): TGTGCCAGCACTCAAAGCAGCGGGAGGTATAGCACAGATACGCAGTATTTT. As protein: CASTQSSGRYSTDTQYF.

CDR3 residues: CASSLGTNSYEQYF. DNA of the CDR3: TGTGCCAGCAGCTTGGGGACTAACTCCTACGAGCAGTACTTC. The chain links TRBV5-6 to TRBJ2-7, with D perhaps TRBD2 (6 bases). In germline, CDR1 is SGHDT, CDR2 YYEEEE. The V end was cut by 0 bases, the J end by 0 bases, with 7 bases between. The CDR3 length is 14 residues.

V is TRBV28 and J is TRBJ2-7; 8 positions agree with TRBD1. The CDR3 covers 14 residues. The ends lost 5 bases at V and 6 bases at J; junction bases unmatched: 9. Germline V gene lookup returns CDR1 MDHEN and CDR2 SYDVKM. The CDR3 here is CASSLGTGGFEQYF. Written as DNA, the CDR3 is TGTGCCAGCAGTCTGGGGACAGGCGGTTTCGAGCAGTACTTC.

CDR3 loop: CASSQDSGTTNTGELFF. The DNA for the CDR3 is TGTGCCAGCAGCCAAGATAGCGGGACTACGAACACCGGGGAGCTGTTTTTT. The chain employs TRBV4-2 and TRBJ2-2, with 8 bases fitting TRBD2. Germline CDR1 LGHNA, CDR2 YNFKEQ. CDR3 length: 17 amino acids. V was pared by 0 bases and J by 0 bases, with 3 bases of the junction left unmatched.

The genes are TRBV5-4 and TRBJ2-3; D not resolved. The CDR3 consists of 12 residues. Germline CDR1 reads SGHNT; CDR2 reads YYREEE (reference sequence). V lost 4 bases and J 4 bases, leaving 7 bases between the germline ends. The CDR3 region is CASSLMSDTQYF. DNA for the CDR3: TGTGCCAGCAGCCTAATGTCAGATACGCAGTATTTT.

This chain connects TRBV11-3 to TRBJ2-7; possible D gene TRBD1, 5 bases. Germline loops: CDR1 SGHNT, CDR2 YENEEA. Trimming took 5 bases from V and 2 from J, leaving 16 bases between them. CDR3 length equals 15 residues. In DNA, the CDR3 is TGTGCCAGCAGCCATAATAGACAGCCCGCCTACGAGCAGTACTTC. Protein: CASSHNRQPAYEQYF.

The CDR3, as DNA: TGTGCCAGCAGTGATATGGCGGGGGAATATCTAGCCAAAAACATTCAGTACTTC. Protein sequence: CASSDMAGEYLAKNIQYF. The gene calls are TRBV6-1 and TRBJ2-4; 7 bases agree with TRBD2. V trimming: 3 bases; J trimming: 0 bases; junction bases outside the gene matches: 11. Germline loops: CDR1 MNHNS, CDR2 SASEGT. The CDR3 sequence is 18 residues long.

This chain joins TRBV6-6 and TRBJ2-1; 10 bases match TRBD1. CDR3 length: 15 residues. V lost 2 bases, J lost 8 bases, and 6 bases stayed unmatched. CDR1 and CDR2 from the germline V gene are MNHNY and SVGAGI (reference sequence). The chain's CDR3 is CASSYARTGGHEQFF. DNA for the CDR3: TGTGCCAGCAGTTACGCTAGGACAGGGGGGCATGAGCAGTTCTTC.